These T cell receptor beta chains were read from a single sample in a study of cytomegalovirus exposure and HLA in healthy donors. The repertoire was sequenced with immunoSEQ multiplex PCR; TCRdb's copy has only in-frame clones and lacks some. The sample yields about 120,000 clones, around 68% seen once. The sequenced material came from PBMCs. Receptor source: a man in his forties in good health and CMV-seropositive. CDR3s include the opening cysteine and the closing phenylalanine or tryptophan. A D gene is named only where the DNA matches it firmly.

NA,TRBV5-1,CASSLALLTGSYEQYF
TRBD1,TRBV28,CASSSPDRGARNQPQHF
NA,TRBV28,CASSSPRAGNNEQFF
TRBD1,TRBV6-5,CASSSIRQGAGQPQHF
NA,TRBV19,CASRVGGSNEKLFF
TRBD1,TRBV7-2,CASSLAGTGGEKLFF
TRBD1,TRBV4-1,CASSQDRRGLQPQHF
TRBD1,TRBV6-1,CASRETGRYGYTF
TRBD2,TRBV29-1,CSVEDLLAGANYNEQFF
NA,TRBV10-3,CASVRGSYNEQFF
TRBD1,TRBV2,CASSPGTGRSDTQYF
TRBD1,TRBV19,CASRLGQGVYEQYF
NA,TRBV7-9,CASSSPRVNTGELFF
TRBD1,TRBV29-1,CSARRTGTYEQYF
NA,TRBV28,CASSLTRAGANVLTF
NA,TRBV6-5,CASSEGKVYEQYF
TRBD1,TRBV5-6,CASSLYFRGQGITEAFF
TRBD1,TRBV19,CASSPGQGYGYTF
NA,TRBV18,CASSPPSPGRNSPLHF
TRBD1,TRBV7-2,CASSLNRGGSEAFF
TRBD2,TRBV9,CASSASGSTYEQYF
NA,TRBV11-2,CASSLGQAIGEQYF
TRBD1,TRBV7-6,CASSLEWGQRTNEKLFF
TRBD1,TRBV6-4,CASGDTGAYGYTF
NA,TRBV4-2,CASSQEGGNYGYTF
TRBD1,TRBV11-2,CASSFGTGAGTEAFF
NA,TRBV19,CASSDSGNEKLFF
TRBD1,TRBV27,CASSVQGAPTDTQYF
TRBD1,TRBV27,CASRPTGVIEKLFF
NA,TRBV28,CASSERGYEQYF
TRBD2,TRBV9,CASSPPERESTDTQYF
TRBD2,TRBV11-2,CASSFAGGFYEQYF
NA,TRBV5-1,CASSHQGRNTEAFF
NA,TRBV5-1,CASSLTGSAEKLFF
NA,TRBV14,CASSQDYGGRLISGANVLTF
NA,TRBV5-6,CASSLSVGGLVYEQYF
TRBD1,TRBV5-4,CASSAGQVVYGYTF
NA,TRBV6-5,CASTGSPGELFF
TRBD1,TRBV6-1,CARGAEGALGYTF
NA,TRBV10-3,CASEDRDNEQFF
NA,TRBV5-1,CASSLRRETQYF
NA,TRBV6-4,CASSEGAQGRGQPQHF
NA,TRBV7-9,CASSRQSEGYEQYF
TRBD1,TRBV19,CASSWEDRTGTYEQYF
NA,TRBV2,CASSWDTELFF
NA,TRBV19,CASSINRGNPDTQYF
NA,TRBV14,CASSQEAGYGYTF
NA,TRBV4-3,CASSQDSGGLAVGVTF
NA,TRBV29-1,CSVDSATLQGTQYF
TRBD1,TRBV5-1,CASFSGTGGTNTEAFF
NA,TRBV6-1,CASSPPPQYF
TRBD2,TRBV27,CASSPRLAGRNEQFF
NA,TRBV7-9,CASSYSGSETQYF
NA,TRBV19,CASTRVQGNQPQHF
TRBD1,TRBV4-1,CASSQDDRVIAEQHF
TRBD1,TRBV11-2,CASSSRGQGNTEAFF
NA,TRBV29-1,CSVDAYSSGEQYF
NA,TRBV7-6,CASKAVTNTGELFF
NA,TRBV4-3,CASSQDWVRDSGNTIYF